Listed here are 21 T cell receptor beta chains from one sample, sequenced in a study of memory CD4+ T cells and cytomegalovirus serostatus. Clones were sequenced by immunoSEQ multiplex PCR, and TCRdb holds only the in-frame ones, with some missing. The top ten clones hold nearly 6.5% of a sample with under 45,000 clones, about 82% of them seen once. The sort gate was single viable CD3+CD4+CD8-CD45RO+ cells for memory CD4+ T cells. The sample taken for sequencing was memory CD4+ T cells from blood. The origin of the receptors is an adult in good health and CMV-seronegative.

The chain recombines TRBV28 with TRBJ1-2, with D uncertain. Germline-derived CDR1 and CDR2 are MDHEN and SYDVKM. V was trimmed by 5 bases and J by 1 base, leaving 8 bases between them. This CDR3 spans 13 amino acids. The CDR3 spells CASSPSRNYGYTF. The DNA of the CDR3 is TGTGCCAGCAGTCCCTCCCGTAACTATGGCTACACCTTC.

Only a few counts were recorded for this clone. The sample holds other DNA sequences that translate to the same CDR3. V usage is TRBV5-1 and J usage is TRBJ2-3; 7 bases are a match to TRBD2. Germline V gives CDR1 SGHRS, CDR2 YFSETQ. Trimming removed 2 bases from V and 2 bases from J; junction bases left unmatched: 5. This CDR3 region has 15 residues. The CDR3 DNA is TGCGCCAGCAGCTTTCAAAGCGGGAACACAGATACGCAGTATTTT. Translated, it gives CASSFQSGNTDTQYF.

V is TRBV29-1 and J is TRBJ1-5; D is possibly TRBD1 (6 bases). This CDR3 has 11 residues. From germline, CDR1 is SQVTM and CDR2 ANQGSEA. The V end lost 4 bases, the J end lost 11 bases, and 12 bases lay between the germline ends. CDR3 amino acids: CSVGDGGAQHF. CDR3 bases: TGCAGCGTTGGTGACGGGGGCGCCCAGCATTTT.

V is TRBV2 and J is TRBJ2-4, with TRBD1 identical over 9 bases. CDR1 SNHLY and CDR2 FYNNEI come from the germline V gene. The ends lost 4 bases at V and 2 bases at J; junction bases unmatched: 6. This CDR3 is 16 amino acids long. Here the CDR3 DNA reads TGTGCCAGCAGTGCTGACAGGGGGGCATCCAAAAACATTCAGTACTTC. Translating gives CASSADRGASKNIQYF.

The V and J genes are TRBV13 and TRBJ1-1; TRBD1 might be the D (5 bases). The CDR3 is made up of 15 amino acids. CDR1 and CDR2 from the germline V gene are PRHDT and FYEKMQ (reference sequence). V was shortened by 0 bases and J by 4 bases, with 12 bases between the two germline ends. CDR3 sequence: CASSLGGGRGTEAFF. CDR3 sequence (DNA): TGTGCCAGCAGCTTAGGCGGGGGTCGGGGCACTGAAGCTTTCTTT.

The J gene is TRBJ2-1, the V gene TRBV5-1; 12 bases match TRBD2. Germline V lookup: CDR1 SGHRS, CDR2 YFSETQ. The CDR3 loop spans 16 amino acids. Trimming took 8 bases from V and 0 from J; bases not matched to a gene: 6. The DNA of the CDR3 is TGCGCCAGTCTAGCGGGAGGGGGGAGCTCCTACAATGAGCAGTTCTTC. It translates to CASLAGGGSSYNEQFF.

The chain combines TRBV18 with TRBJ1-3; D gene ambiguous. Germline CDR1 is KGHSH and CDR2 is LQKENI. V lost 2 bases and J lost 0, with 8 bases in between. This CDR3 spans 15 amino acids. CDR3 amino acids: CASSPSSNSGNTIYF. The DNA for the CDR3 is TGTGCCAGCTCACCAAGTTCCAACTCTGGAAACACCATATATTTT.

This chain links TRBV28 with TRBJ1-1, with 12 nucleotides matching TRBD1. The CDR3 totals 20 residues. Germline CDR1 and CDR2: MDHEN and SYDVKM. The ends lost 4 bases at V and 1 base at J; junction bases unmatched: 16. The CDR3 sequence is CASSSTTGTGGLGRNTEAFF. The DNA of the CDR3 is TGTGCCAGCAGTTCAACAACCGGGACAGGGGGCCTTGGAAGGAACACTGAAGCTTTCTTT.

Turning to this clone: Other DNA sequences from this sample encode an identical CDR3 as well. The chain employs TRBV19 and TRBJ1-5; a weak D match, TRBD1 (5 bases). V was cut by 6 bases and J by 9 bases, with 24 bases left in between. The CDR3 spans 16 residues. CDR1 LNHDA and CDR2 SQIVND come from the germline V gene (reference sequence). CDR3 nucleotide sequence: TGTGCCAGTAGCCGAACCACAACAGGACTAAAGGGGCCCCAGCATTTT. Amino acid sequence: CASSRTTTGLKGPQHF.

This chain joins TRBV5-1 and TRBJ1-3; 7 nucleotides match TRBD1. V shed 4 bases and J 9 bases; nucleotides not matched to a gene: 13. Germline CDR1 reads SGHRS; CDR2 reads YFSETQ. The CDR3 runs 15 residues. The CDR3: CASSAGGGGAGTIYF. CDR3 nucleotides: TGCGCCAGCAGCGCTGGTGGAGGGGGCGCGGGCACCATATATTTT.

This chain joins TRBV9 and TRBJ1-1; D is perhaps TRBD1 (5 bases). Trimming stripped 0 bases from V and 1 base from J, with 7 bases between. Germline CDR1 is SGDLS and CDR2 is YYNGEE. This CDR3 comprises 14 residues. CDR3 bases: TGTGCCAGCAGCGTAGGAAGGGGGAACACTGAAGCTTTCTTT. Translated: CASSVGRGNTEAFF.

This chain links TRBV29-1 with TRBJ2-3, with D tentatively TRBD1 (6 bases). CDR1 and CDR2 from the germline V gene are SQVTM and ANQGSEA. The CDR3 has 16 residues. Trimming pared 4 bases from V and 2 bases from J, leaving 19 bases between. CDR3 sequence: CSVGRGAGASTDTQYF. The CDR3 DNA reads TGCAGCGTTGGTAGGGGCGCAGGGGCCTCCACAGATACGCAGTATTTT.

The chain joins TRBV5-1 to TRBJ1-4; perhaps TRBD1 as D (6 bases). Germline values: CDR1 SGHRS, CDR2 YFSETQ. The CDR3 has 17 amino acids. V shed 2 bases and J shed 5 bases, with 19 bases lying between them. The CDR3 is CASSFIPPGQANEKLFF. The DNA of the CDR3 is TGCGCCAGCAGCTTTATACCCCCGGGACAAGCGAATGAAAAACTGTTTTTT.

The gene calls are TRBV4-3 and TRBJ2-7; 7 nucleotides agree with TRBD2. This CDR3 is built from 14 residues. V shed 4 bases, J shed 5 bases, and the junction held 8 bases outside the gene matches. The germline V gene encodes CDR1 LGHNA and CDR2 YSLEER. This CDR3 is CASSRRGSDDEQYF. As DNA, the CDR3 is TGCGCCAGCAGCCGACGCGGGAGTGACGACGAGCAGTACTTC.

The V gene is TRBV5-5, the J gene TRBJ2-7; D unclear. The V end was cut by 0 bases, the J end by 5 bases, with 12 bases between. Germline-derived CDR1 and CDR2 are SGHKS and YYEKEE (reference sequence). The CDR3 length is 14 residues. The CDR3 loop reads CASSLVARSDEQYF. As DNA, the CDR3 is TGTGCCAGCAGCTTGGTGGCCAGGTCCGACGAGCAGTACTTC.

The chain carries TRBV28 and TRBJ2-1, with D hard to call. V gave up 1 base and J gave up 7 bases, with 5 bases separating them. The CDR3 is 12 amino acids. CDR1 and CDR2 (germline): MDHEN, SYDVKM. The CDR3 bases are TGTGCCAGCAGTTTATATAAGAATGAGCAGTTCTTC. It encodes CASSLYKNEQFF.

This clone was recorded once. The rearrangement links TRBV5-1 to TRBJ1-1; D is ambiguous. V was shortened by 6 bases and J by 1 base, with 10 bases between the two germline ends. Germline CDR1 and CDR2: SGHRS and YFSETQ. CDR3 size: 13 residues. Here the CDR3 DNA reads TGCGCCAGCAAGCTACAGTCGAACACTGAAGCTTTCTTT. It codes for CASKLQSNTEAFF.

The chain has TRBV29-1 and TRBJ2-3, with TRBD2 identical over 7 bases. The CDR3 contains 12 residues. The V and J ends lost 5 bases and 1 base, in that order; junction bases with no gene match: 0. Germline values: CDR1 SQVTM, CDR2 ANQGSEA. The CDR3 reads CSVTSGTDTQYF. CDR3 nucleotide sequence: TGCAGCGTTACTAGCGGCACAGATACGCAGTATTTT.

This clone was picked up one time. The chain joins TRBV25-1 to TRBJ2-2, with D uncertain. There are 17 residues in the CDR3. Germline CDR1 MGHDK, CDR2 SYGVNS. Trimming shortened V by 3 bases and J by 3 bases, and 17 bases separated the two germline ends. The CDR3 nucleotides read TGTGCCAGCAGTGACTATGGAGTAGGGCCGGACACCGGGGAGCTGTTTTTT. The encoded protein is CASSDYGVGPDTGELFF.

This clone was recorded only once. The chain carries TRBV19 and TRBJ2-3; 10 bases fit TRBD2. The CDR3 has 15 residues. With V trimmed by 3 bases and J by 4 bases, 4 bases remained unmatched. Germline V gives CDR1 LNHDA, CDR2 SQIVND (reference sequence). The CDR3, as DNA: TGTGCCAGTAGTATCCGGCTAGCGGGAGCAGATACGCAGTATTTT. Its translation: CASSIRLAGADTQYF.

In this sample, this clone turned up a few times. The chain employs TRBV5-1 and TRBJ1-1, with TRBD1 matching over 9 bases. The CDR3 spans 15 residues. Per the germline V gene, CDR1 is SGHRS and CDR2 is YFSETQ. J gave up 3 bases and V 3 bases, and 6 bases lay outside the gene matches. The CDR3 DNA is TGCGCCAGCAGCTCACAGGGGGCCGGGGACACTGAAGCTTTCTTT. Its protein product is CASSSQGAGDTEAFF. Complete variable domain (other parts from reference TRBV5-1 and TRBJ1-1): KAGVTQTPRYLIKTRGQQVTLSCSPISGHRSVSWYQQTPGQGLQFLFEYFSETQRNKGNFPGRFSGRQFSNSRSEMNVSTLELGDSALYLCASSSQGAGDTEAFFGQGTRLTVV.